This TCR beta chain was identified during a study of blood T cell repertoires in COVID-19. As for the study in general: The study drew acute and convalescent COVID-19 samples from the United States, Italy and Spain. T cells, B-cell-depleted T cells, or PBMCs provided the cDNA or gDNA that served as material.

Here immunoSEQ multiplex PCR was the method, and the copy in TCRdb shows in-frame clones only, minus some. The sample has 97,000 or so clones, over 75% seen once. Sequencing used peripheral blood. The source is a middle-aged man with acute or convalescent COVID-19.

CDR3 coding DNA: TGTGCCAGCAGTAGCGGGAGGGTATGGGAGCAGTACTTC. As protein: CASSSGRVWEQYF. This chain links TRBV3-1 (or the pseudogene TRBV3-2) with TRBJ2-7; TRBD2 matches at 11 bases. V gave up 6 bases and J gave up 7 bases; unmatched junction bases: 5. The CDR3 runs 13 residues. CDR1 and CDR2 (germline): LGHDT, YNNKEL (reference sequence).